Listed below are T cell receptor beta chains from one sample, sequenced in a study of cytomegalovirus exposure and HLA in healthy donors. Data came from immunoSEQ multiplex PCR; TCRdb stores just in-frame clones and leaves some out. The sample yields around 130,000 clones, around 79% seen once. The sample taken for sequencing was PBMCs. Receptor source: a woman between 40 and 55 years old in good health and CMV-seropositive. Both conserved end residues are part of each CDR3. The D gene is left open where the match is weak. Not all rows give a size; the values are once, few, many and, for expanded clones, a class.

clone_size	d_call	cdr3_length	v_call	j_call	cdr3_aa	cdr3_nt
once	TRBD1	16	TRBV7-2	TRBJ1-5	CASSSSGTGVGQPQHF	TGTGCCAGCAGCTCCTCCGGGACAGGGGTAGGGCAGCCCCAGCATTTT
.	.	13	TRBV19	TRBJ2-1	CASSTYKYNEQFF	TGTGCCAGTAGTACTTACAAATACAATGAGCAGTTCTTC
.	.	13	TRBV11-2	TRBJ2-2	CASSLTGSGELFF	TGTGCCAGCAGCTTAACTGGTTCCGGGGAGCTGTTTTTT
.	TRBD1	15	TRBV6-1	TRBJ2-5	CASSRGQGASETQYF	TGTGCCAGCAGTCGGGGACAGGGGGCTTCGGAGACCCAGTACTTC
.	TRBD2	16	TRBV6-6	TRBJ2-3	CASSYSTSGVADTQYF	TGTGCCAGCAGTTACTCGACTAGCGGGGTAGCAGATACGCAGTATTTT
few	.	14	TRBV18	TRBJ1-1	CASSRVQGDTEAFF	TGTGCCAGCTCCCGGGTGCAAGGGGACACTGAAGCTTTCTTT
.	TRBD2	14	TRBV13	TRBJ2-3	CASRVAGGEDTQYF	TGTGCCAGCAGAGTAGCGGGGGGGGAAGATACGCAGTATTTT
.	.	17	TRBV21-1	TRBJ2-3	CASSRRERERCTDTQYF	TGTGCCAGCAGCAGGCGGGAGAGGGAGAGATGCACAGATACGCAGTATTTT
.	.	14	TRBV11-2	TRBJ2-1	CASGVADYLNEQFF	TGTGCCAGCGGGGTAGCGGACTACCTGAATGAGCAGTTCTTC
.	.	15	TRBV5-6	TRBJ1-5	CASSRREGSNQPQHF	TGTGCCAGCAGCCGCCGGGAGGGAAGCAATCAGCCCCAGCATTTT
.	.	15	TRBV6-5	TRBJ2-7	CASSYGGVGGYEQYF	TGTGCCAGCAGTTACGGGGGGGTAGGGGGTTACGAGCAGTACTTC
.	.	16	TRBV4-2	TRBJ1-6	CASSPEGVGSNSPLHF	TGTGCCAGCAGCCCCGAGGGGGTGGGAAGTAATTCACCCCTCCACTTT
once	.	13	TRBV5-4	TRBJ1-5	CASSLGRNQPQHF	TGTGCCAGCAGCTTGGGCAGAAATCAGCCCCAGCATTTT
.	.	11	TRBV30	TRBJ2-7	CAWSMTYEQYF	TGTGCCTGGAGTATGACTTACGAGCAGTACTTC
large	TRBD2	15	TRBV7-6	TRBJ2-1	CASSKTSGGAQEQFF	TGTGCCAGCAGCAAGACTAGCGGGGGGGCTCAGGAGCAGTTCTTC
.	TRBD1	14	TRBV19	TRBJ2-7	CASTPGTGDYEQYF	TGTGCCAGTACTCCCGGGACAGGGGATTACGAGCAGTACTTC
.	TRBD1	16	TRBV4-1	TRBJ1-4	CASSQAPTGPNEKLFF	TGCGCCAGCAGCCAAGCCCCGACAGGGCCTAATGAAAAACTGTTTTTT
few	.	15	TRBV6-5	TRBJ2-2	CASRSPGMNTGELFF	TGTGCCAGCAGGTCCCCGGGAATGAACACCGGGGAGCTGTTTTTT
.	.	13	TRBV10-3	TRBJ2-7	CAISFGEAYEQYF	TGTGCCATCAGTTTCGGGGAGGCTTACGAGCAGTACTTC
.	TRBD1	12	TRBV25-1	TRBJ2-1	CASSDGQGEQFF	TGTGCCAGCAGTGACGGACAGGGTGAGCAGTTCTTC
few	TRBD1	13	TRBV7-2	TRBJ2-7	CASSWTGTHEQYF	TGTGCCAGCAGCTGGACAGGGACCCACGAGCAGTACTTC
once	TRBD2	14	TRBV9	TRBJ2-7	CASSPRLAGYEQYF	TGTGCCAGCAGCCCGAGACTAGCGGGCTACGAGCAGTACTTC
few	.	16	TRBV18	TRBJ2-2	CASSPTLVEEVGELFF	TGTGCCAGCTCACCAACTCTCGTAGAGGAGGTCGGGGAGCTGTTTTTT